What follows describes a single TCR beta chain. The junction had 5 bases not matched to a gene; V was cut back by 1 base and J by 2 bases. In germline, CDR1 is MGHRA, CDR2 YSYEKL. This CDR3 comprises 18 residues. This entry belongs to a study of blood T cells in healthy people across ages. At the level of the study: Template switching captured about one barcoded beta molecule per two T cells.

Next came a second PCR, run for roughly 7 to 12 cycles, which used a sample-barcoded 5' primer along with a J-beta primer mix. Each CDR3 protein is one row after TCRdb ran MiXCR on the 5' RACE reads. This repertoire shows hundreds of thousands of distinct CDR3 sequences, more than 20% found once; its top ten account for 9.4%. The same specimen was also included in a second study, on T cells of mothers and their children. That study reports: Samples were obtained from a few healthy Caucasian mothers and their six children.

The clonotype originates from a boy between 10 and 17 years old in good health. Sequencing was carried out using blood. This sequence joins TRBV4-1 and TRBJ2-1; TRBD2 agrees at 13 bases. CDR3 sequence (DNA): TGCGCCAGCAGCCAAGGTCGACTAGCGGGGGGAACCTACAATGAGCAGTTCTTC. It is translated as CASSQGRLAGGTYNEQFF.